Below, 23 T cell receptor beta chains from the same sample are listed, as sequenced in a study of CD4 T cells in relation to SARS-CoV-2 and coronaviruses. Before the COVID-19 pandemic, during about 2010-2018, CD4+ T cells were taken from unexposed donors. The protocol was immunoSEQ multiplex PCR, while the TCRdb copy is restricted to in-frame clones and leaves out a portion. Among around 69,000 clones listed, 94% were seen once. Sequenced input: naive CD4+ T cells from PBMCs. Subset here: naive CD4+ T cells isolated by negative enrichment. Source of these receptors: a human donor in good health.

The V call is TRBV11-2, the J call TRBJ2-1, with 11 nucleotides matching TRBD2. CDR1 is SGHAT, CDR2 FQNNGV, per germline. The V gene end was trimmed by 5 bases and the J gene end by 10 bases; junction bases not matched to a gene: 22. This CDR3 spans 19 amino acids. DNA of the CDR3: TGTGCCAGCAGCAAATCCGGGACTAGCGGTAACGTTAGGGGGTCGGAGCAGTTCTTC. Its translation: CASSKSGTSGNVRGSEQFF.

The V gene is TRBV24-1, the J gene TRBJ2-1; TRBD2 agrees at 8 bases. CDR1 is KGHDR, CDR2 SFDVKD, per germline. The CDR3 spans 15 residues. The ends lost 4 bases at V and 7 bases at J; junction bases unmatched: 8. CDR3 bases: TGTGCCACCAGTGAGACCAGCGGGAGTCCGAATGAGCAGTTCTTC. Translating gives CATSETSGSPNEQFF.

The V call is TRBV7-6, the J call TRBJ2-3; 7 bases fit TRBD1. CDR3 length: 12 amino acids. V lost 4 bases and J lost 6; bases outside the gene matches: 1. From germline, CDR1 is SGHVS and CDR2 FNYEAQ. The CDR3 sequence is CASSSRGDTQYF. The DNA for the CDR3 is TGTGCCAGCAGCTCCAGGGGGGATACGCAGTATTTT.

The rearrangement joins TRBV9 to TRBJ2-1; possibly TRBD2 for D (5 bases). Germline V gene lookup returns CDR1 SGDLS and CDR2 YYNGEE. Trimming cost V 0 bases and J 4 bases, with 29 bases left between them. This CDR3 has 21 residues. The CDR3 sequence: CASSVARTLASGDYGYNEQFF. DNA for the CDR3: TGTGCCAGCAGCGTAGCGCGTACGTTGGCGTCCGGAGACTATGGGTACAATGAGCAGTTCTTC.

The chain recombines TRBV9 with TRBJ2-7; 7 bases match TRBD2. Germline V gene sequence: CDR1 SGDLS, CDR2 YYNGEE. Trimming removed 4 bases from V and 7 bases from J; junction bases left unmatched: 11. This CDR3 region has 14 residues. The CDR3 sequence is CASSPPTSLDEQYF. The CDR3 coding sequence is TGTGCCAGCAGCCCCCCGACTAGCTTGGATGAGCAGTACTTC.

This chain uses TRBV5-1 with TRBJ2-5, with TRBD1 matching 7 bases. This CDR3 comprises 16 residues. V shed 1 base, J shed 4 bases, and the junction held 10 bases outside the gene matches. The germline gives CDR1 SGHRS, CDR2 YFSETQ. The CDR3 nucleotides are TGCGCCAGCAGCTTGAGGGGGCGCGAGTGGGGAGAGACCCAGTACTTC. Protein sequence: CASSLRGREWGETQYF. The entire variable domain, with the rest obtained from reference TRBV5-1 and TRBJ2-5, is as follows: KAGVTQTPRYLIKTRGQQVTLSCSPISGHRSVSWYQQTPGQGLQFLFEYFSETQRNKGNFPGRFSGRQFSNSRSEMNVSTLELGDSALYLCASSLRGREWGETQYFGPGTRLLVL.

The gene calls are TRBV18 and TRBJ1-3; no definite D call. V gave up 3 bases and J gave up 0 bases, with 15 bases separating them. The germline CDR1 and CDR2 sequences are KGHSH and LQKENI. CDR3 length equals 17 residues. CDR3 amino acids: CASSPRQTESSGNTIYF. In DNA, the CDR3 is TGTGCCAGCTCACCTCGACAAACAGAATCCTCTGGAAACACCATATATTTT.

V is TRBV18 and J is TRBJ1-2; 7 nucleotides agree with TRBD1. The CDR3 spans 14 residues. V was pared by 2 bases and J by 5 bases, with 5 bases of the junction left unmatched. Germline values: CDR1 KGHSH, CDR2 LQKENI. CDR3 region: CASSPTGDHYGYTF. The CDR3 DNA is TGTGCCAGCTCACCAACAGGGGATCATTATGGCTACACCTTC.

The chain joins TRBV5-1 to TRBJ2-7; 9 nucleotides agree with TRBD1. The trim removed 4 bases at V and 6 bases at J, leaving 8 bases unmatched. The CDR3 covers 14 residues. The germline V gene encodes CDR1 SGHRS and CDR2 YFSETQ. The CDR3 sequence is CASSNAGTGFEQYF. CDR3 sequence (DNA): TGCGCCAGCAGCAACGCCGGGACAGGGTTCGAGCAGTACTTC.

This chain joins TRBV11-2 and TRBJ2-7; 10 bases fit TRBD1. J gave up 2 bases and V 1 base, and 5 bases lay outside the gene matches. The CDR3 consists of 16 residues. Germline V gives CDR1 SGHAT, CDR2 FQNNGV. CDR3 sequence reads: CASSLVRGQGAYEQYF. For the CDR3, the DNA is TGTGCCAGCAGCTTAGTTCGTGGACAGGGGGCCTACGAGCAGTACTTC.

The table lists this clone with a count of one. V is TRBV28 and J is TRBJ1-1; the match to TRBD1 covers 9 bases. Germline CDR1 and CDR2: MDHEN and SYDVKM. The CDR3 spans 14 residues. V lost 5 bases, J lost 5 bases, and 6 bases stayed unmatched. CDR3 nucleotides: TGTGCCAGCAGTAAGGGACAGGGACTTACTGAAGCTTTCTTT. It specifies CASSKGQGLTEAFF. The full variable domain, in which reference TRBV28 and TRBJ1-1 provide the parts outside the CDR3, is DVKVTQSSRYLVKRTGEKVFLECVQDMDHENMFWYRQDPGLGLRLIYFSYDVKMKEKGDIPEGYSVSREKKERFSLILESASTNQTSMYLCASSKGQGLTEAFFGQGTRLTVV.

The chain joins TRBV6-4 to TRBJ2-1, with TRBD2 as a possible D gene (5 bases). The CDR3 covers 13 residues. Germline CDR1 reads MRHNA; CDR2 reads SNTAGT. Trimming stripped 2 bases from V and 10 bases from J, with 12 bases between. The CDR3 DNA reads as TGTGCCAGCAGTGACGAGGGAAATGGGGAGCAGTTCTTC. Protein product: CASSDEGNGEQFF.

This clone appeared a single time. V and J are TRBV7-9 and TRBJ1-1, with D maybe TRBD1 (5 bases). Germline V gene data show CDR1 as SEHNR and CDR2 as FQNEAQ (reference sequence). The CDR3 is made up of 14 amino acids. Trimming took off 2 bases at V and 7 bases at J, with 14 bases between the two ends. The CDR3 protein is CASSLTGGRLEAFF. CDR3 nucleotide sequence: TGTGCCAGCAGCTTAACGGGGGGGAGACTTGAAGCTTTCTTT.

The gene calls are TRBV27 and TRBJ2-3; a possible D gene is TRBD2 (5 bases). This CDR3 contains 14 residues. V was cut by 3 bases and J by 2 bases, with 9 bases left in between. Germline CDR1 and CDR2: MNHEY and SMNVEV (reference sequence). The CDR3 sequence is CASSFNGNTDTQYF. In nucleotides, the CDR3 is TGTGCCAGCAGTTTTAACGGGAACACAGATACGCAGTATTTT.

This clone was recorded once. CDR3 nucleotide sequence: TGTGCCACGCAGCAGGGGGGAGGCCTCACAGATACGCAGTATTTT. Protein product: CATQQGGGLTDTQYF. The genes are TRBV6-5 and TRBJ2-3, with TRBD1 as a possible D gene (7 bases). CDR1 is MNHEY and CDR2 is SVGAGI in the germline V gene. The CDR3 spans 15 residues. V lost 10 bases and J lost 2, with 19 bases in between.

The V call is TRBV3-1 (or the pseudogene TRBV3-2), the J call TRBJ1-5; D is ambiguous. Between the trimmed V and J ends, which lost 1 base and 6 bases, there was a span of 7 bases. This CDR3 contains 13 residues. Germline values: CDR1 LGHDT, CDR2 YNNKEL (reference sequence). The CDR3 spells CASSQVKSQPQHF. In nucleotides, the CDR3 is TGTGCCAGCAGCCAAGTTAAGAGTCAGCCCCAGCATTTT.

CDR3 sequence reads: CASSPGTSGSNEQFF. The CDR3 DNA reads TGTGCCAGCAGTCCCGGGACTAGCGGGAGCAATGAGCAGTTCTTC. The gene calls are TRBV6-4 and TRBJ2-1; the match to TRBD2 covers 14 bases. The CDR3 has 15 amino acids. The V gene's germline CDR1 is MRHNA and CDR2 SNTAGT. The V gene end was trimmed by 5 bases and the J gene end by 6 bases; junction bases not matched to a gene: 3.

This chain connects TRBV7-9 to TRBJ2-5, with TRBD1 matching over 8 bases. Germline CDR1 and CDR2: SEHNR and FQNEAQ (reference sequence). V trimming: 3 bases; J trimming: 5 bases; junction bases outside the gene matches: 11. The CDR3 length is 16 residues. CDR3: CASSFQGADSQETQYF. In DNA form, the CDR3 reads TGTGCCAGCAGCTTTCAGGGGGCGGATTCGCAGGAGACCCAGTACTTC.

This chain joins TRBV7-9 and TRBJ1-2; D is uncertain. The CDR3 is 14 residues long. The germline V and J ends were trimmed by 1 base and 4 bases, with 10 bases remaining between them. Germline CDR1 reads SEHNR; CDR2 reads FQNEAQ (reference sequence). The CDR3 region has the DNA TGTGCCAGCAGCTTAGACCGGGATGTCTATGGCTACACCTTC. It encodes CASSLDRDVYGYTF.

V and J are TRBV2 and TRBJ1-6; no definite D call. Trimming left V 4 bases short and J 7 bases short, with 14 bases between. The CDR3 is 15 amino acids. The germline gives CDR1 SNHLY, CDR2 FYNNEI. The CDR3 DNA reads TGTGCCAGCAGTGGTAACAGTAGAACCAATTCACCCCTCCACTTT. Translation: CASSGNSRTNSPLHF.

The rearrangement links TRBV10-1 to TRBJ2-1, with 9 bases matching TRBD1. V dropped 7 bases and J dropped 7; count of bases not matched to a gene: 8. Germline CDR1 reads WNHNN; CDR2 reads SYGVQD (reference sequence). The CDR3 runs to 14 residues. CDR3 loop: CASTRGDRVNEQFF. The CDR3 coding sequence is TGCGCCAGCACCCGAGGGGACAGGGTAAATGAGCAGTTCTTC.

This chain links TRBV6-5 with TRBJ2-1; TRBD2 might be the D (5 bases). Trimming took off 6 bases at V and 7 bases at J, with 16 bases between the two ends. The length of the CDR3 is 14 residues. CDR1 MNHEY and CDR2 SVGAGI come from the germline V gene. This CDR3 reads CASRPEGPRNEQFF. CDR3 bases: TGTGCCAGCAGACCCGAGGGCCCGAGGAATGAGCAGTTCTTC.

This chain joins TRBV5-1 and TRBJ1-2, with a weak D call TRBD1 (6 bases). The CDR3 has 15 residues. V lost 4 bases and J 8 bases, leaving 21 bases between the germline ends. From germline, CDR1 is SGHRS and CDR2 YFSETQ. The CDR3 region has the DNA TGCGCCAGCAGCCCCCGGGACATCATAAACGGGGGCTACACCTTC. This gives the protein CASSPRDIINGGYTF.